This T cell receptor (beta chain) originates from a study of T cell repertoires in cytomegalovirus infection. Findings of the study overall: Dominating the ex vivo response were HLA-C-restricted CMV-specific TCR beta clonotypes.

This clonotype was seen only a few times. The antigen is not known. This CDR3 is 18 amino acids long. Trimming stripped 0 bases from V and 0 bases from J, with 17 bases between. Germline-derived CDR1 and CDR2 are MGHRA and YSYEKL. TCRdb analysed the reads with MiXCR anew, one entry per CDR3 protein. Of about 830,000 distinct CDR3 sequences listed, less than 35% are singletons. The sample was cultured CD8+ T cells from PBMCs, taken from culture after CMV antigen stimulation. This TCR was sampled from a human donor in good health (CMV status not recorded). Some clones in this sample may be carry-over from other donors' samples. The chain is built from TRBV4-1 and TRBJ1-1, with D possibly TRBD1 on 5 matching bases. The CDR3 region is CASSQDSPDTFMNTEAFF. CDR3 coding DNA: TGCGCCAGCAGCCAAGATTCCCCGGACACTTTCATGAACACTGAAGCTTTCTTT.